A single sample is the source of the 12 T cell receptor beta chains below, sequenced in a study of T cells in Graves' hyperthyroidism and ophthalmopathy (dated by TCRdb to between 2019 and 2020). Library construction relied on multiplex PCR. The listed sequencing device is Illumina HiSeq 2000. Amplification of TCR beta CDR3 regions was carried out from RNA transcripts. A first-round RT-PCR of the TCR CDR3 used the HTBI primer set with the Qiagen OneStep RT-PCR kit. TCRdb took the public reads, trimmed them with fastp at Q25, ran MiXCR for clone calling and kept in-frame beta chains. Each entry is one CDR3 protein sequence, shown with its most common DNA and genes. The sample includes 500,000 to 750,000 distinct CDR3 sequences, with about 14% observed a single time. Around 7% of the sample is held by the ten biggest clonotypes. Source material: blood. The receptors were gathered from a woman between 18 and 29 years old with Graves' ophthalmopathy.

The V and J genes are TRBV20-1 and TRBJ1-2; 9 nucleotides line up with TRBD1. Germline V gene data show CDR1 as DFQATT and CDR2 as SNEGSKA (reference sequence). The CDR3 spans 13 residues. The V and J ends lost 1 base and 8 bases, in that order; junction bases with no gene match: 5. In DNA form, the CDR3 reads TGCAGTGCTAGAGTTACAGGGGGCATAGGCTACACCTTC. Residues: CSARVTGGIGYTF.

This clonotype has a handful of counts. Here the CDR3 DNA reads TGTGCCAGCAGTTACACCCCAAGTCTAGCGGAACCCTACAATGAGCAGTTCTTC. It translates to CASSYTPSLAEPYNEQFF. The chain employs TRBV6-5 and TRBJ2-1; TRBD2 agrees at 7 bases. This CDR3 is 18 amino acids long. CDR1 and CDR2 (germline): MNHEY, SVGAGI. With 2 bases clipped from V and 2 bases from J, the junction kept 12 bases outside the gene matches.

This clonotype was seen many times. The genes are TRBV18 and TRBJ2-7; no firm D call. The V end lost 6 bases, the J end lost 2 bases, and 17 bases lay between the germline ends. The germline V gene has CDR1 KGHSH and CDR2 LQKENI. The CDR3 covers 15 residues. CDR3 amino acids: CASSPKSPRTYEQYF. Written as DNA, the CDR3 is TGTGCCAGCTCCCCTAAAAGCCCGCGGACCTACGAGCAGTACTTC. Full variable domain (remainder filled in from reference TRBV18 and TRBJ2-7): NAGVMQNPRHLVRRRGQEARLRCSPMKGHSHVYWYRQLPEEGLKFMVYLQKENIIDESGMPKERFSAEFPKEGPSILRIQQVVRGDSAAYFCASSPKSPRTYEQYFGPGTRLTVT.

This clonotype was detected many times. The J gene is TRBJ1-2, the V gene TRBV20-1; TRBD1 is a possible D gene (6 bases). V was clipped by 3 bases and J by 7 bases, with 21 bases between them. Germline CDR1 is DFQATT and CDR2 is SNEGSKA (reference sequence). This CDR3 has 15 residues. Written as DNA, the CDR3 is TGCAGTGCTAGCCCAGGGGAGGGACATAACCCTGGCTACACCTTC. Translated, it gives CSASPGEGHNPGYTF.

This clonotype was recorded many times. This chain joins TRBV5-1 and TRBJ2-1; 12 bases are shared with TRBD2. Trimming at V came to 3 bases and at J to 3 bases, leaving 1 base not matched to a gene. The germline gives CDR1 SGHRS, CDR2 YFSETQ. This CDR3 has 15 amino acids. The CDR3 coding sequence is TGCGCCAGCAGCTGGACTAGCGGGAACTACAATGAGCAGTTCTTC. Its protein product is CASSWTSGNYNEQFF.

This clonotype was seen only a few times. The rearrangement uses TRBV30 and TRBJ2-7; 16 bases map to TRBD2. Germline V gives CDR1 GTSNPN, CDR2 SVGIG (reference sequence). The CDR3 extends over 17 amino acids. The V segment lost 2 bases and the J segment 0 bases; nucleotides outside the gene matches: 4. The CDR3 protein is CAWSWGLAGGSSYEQYF. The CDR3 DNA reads TGTGCCTGGAGTTGGGGACTAGCGGGAGGGAGCTCCTACGAGCAGTACTTC.

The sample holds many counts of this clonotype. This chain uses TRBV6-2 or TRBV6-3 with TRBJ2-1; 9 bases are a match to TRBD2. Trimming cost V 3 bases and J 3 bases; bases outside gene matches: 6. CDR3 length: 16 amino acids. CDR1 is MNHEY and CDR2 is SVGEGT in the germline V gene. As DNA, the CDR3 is TGTGCCAGCAGTTATTTCGGGCGGGAGGGCTACAATGAGCAGTTCTTC. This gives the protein CASSYFGREGYNEQFF.

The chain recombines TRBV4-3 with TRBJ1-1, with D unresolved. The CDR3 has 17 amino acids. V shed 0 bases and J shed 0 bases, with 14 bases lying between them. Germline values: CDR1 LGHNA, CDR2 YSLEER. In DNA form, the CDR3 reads TGCGCCAGCAGCCAAGATTACTGGGTGACGGTGAACACTGAAGCTTTCTTT. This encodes CASSQDYWVTVNTEAFF.

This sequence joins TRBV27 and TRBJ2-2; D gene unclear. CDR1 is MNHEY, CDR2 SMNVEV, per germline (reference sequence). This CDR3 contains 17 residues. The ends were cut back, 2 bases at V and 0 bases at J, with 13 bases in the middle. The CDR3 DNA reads TGTGCCAGCAGTTTACTGTTGGGTATCGCGAACACCGGGGAGCTGTTTTTT. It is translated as CASSLLLGIANTGELFF.

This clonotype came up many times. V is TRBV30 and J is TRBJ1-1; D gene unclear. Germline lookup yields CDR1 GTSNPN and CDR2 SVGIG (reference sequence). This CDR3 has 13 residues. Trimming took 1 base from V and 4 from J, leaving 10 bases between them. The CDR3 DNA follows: TGTGCCTGGAGTGGCCTCCCGATCACTGAAGCTTTCTTT. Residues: CAWSGLPITEAFF.

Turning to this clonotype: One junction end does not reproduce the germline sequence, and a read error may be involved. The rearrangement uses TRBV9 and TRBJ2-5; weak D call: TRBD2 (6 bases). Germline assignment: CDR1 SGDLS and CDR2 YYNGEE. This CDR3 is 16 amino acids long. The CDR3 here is CASSAPTRGYQEAQYF. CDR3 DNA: TGTGCCAGCAGCGCTCCGACTAGAGGGTACCAAGAGGCCCAGTACTTC.

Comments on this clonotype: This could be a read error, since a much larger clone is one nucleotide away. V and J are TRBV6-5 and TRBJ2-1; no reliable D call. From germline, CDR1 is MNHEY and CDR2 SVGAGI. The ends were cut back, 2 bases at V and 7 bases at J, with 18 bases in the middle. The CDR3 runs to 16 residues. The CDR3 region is CASSYPRLEFGNEQFF. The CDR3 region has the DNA TGTGCCAGCAGTTACCCCAGGCTGGAGTTTGGAAATGAGCAGTTCTTC.